Listed below are T cell receptor beta chains from one sample, sequenced in a study of blood T cell repertoires in COVID-19. Assay used: immunoSEQ multiplex PCR; TCRdb lists only in-frame clones, some missing. The data contain roughly 100,000 clones, 75% to 85% of them singletons. Sequencing used peripheral blood. The receptors stem from a man aged 80 or over with COVID-19, enrolled during active disease. The CDR3 runs from the conserved cysteine through the conserved F or W. A D gene is named only where the DNA matches it firmly. Some rows have no size entry. The others give once, few or many, or a class for an expanded clone.

>.|TRBV6-2/TRBV6-3|TRBJ2-3|.
TGTGCCAGCAGTTACTCGGCGGTTGCAGATACGCAGTATTTT
CASSYSAVADTQYF
>.|TRBV28|TRBJ2-7|.
TGTGCCAGCACAGGGATCGCCTACGAGCAGTACTTC
CASTGIAYEQYF
>.|TRBV7-2|TRBJ2-3|.
TGTGCCAGCAGCTTACGACAAAGCACAGATACGCAGTATTTT
CASSLRQSTDTQYF
>.|TRBV5-5|TRBJ1-4|TRBD1
TGTGCCAGCAGCCTGGACTACGGGACAGCGGGTGAAAAACTGTTTTTT
CASSLDYGTAGEKLFF
>.|TRBV10-1|TRBJ2-7|TRBD1
TGCGCCAGCAGTGTTTACAGGGGAAAGGGCGAGCAGTACTTC
CASSVYRGKGEQYF
>.|TRBV2|TRBJ1-5|TRBD1
TGTGCCAGCAGTGAAAACGTCGGGACAGGGGGTCAGCCCCAGCATTTT
CASSENVGTGGQPQHF
>.|TRBV7-9|TRBJ1-2|TRBD1
TGTGCCAGCAGCTTAGCTGTGACAGGGTACTATGGCTACACCTTC
CASSLAVTGYYGYTF
>.|TRBV5-8|TRBJ1-4|TRBD1
TGTGCCAGCAGCCTAAATCGACGGACAGGGGGAAATGAAAAACTGTTTTTT
CASSLNRRTGGNEKLFF
>.|TRBV19|TRBJ2-7|.
TGTGCCAGTACCACACCCCGGGACAAAAAATCCTACGAGCAGTACTTC
CASTTPRDKKSYEQYF
>.|TRBV24-1|TRBJ1-5|.
TGTGCCACCAGTGATGGCGGAGGCTATCAGCCCCAGCATTTT
CATSDGGGYQPQHF
>.|TRBV9|TRBJ2-1|TRBD2
TGTGCCAGCAGCCCGCGGCTAGCGGACTACAATGAGCAGTTCTTC
CASSPRLADYNEQFF
>.|TRBV7-2|TRBJ2-4|.
TGTGCCAGCAGCCCCGGGGGAAACATTCAGTACTTC
CASSPGGNIQYF
>once|TRBV28|TRBJ2-5|TRBD1
TGTGCCAGCAGTGAGAGGACAGGGGGCCGTCAAGAGACCCAGTACTTC
CASSERTGGRQETQYF
>.|TRBV29-1|TRBJ1-2|TRBD1
TGCAGCGTTGAATCCTCGGGACAGGGGATGGGCTACACCTTC
CSVESSGQGMGYTF
>once|TRBV27|TRBJ2-2|.
TGTGCCAGCAGTGTAGCCGGGACACCATCCGGGGAGCTGTTTTTT
CASSVAGTPSGELFF
>.|TRBV3-1/TRBV3-2|TRBJ2-1|.
TGTGCCAGCAGCCGGGACACCTACAATGAGCAGTTCTTC
CASSRDTYNEQFF
>.|TRBV19|TRBJ2-3|.
TGTGCCACCAACCGCAGGACAGCCCAGGGGACAGATACGCAGTATTTT
CATNRRTAQGTDTQYF
>.|TRBV4-1|TRBJ1-6|TRBD1
TGCGCCAGCAGCCTACAACCCGGGACAGGTAATTCACCCCTCCACTTT
CASSLQPGTGNSPLHF
>.|TRBV6-5|TRBJ1-3|TRBD1
TGTGCCAGCAGTTCCCGACAGGGGCAACGGAACACCATATATTTT
CASSSRQGQRNTIYF
>.|TRBV27|TRBJ2-3|.
TGTGCCAGCAGGCTATCACGGAGCACAGATACGCAGTATTTT
CASRLSRSTDTQYF
>.|TRBV10-2|TRBJ1-1|TRBD1
TGCGCCAGCATGGAGAGGGACAGGAGCAACACTGAAGCTTTCTTT
CASMERDRSNTEAFF
>.|TRBV9|TRBJ2-7|TRBD2
TGTGCCAGCAGCGTAGGGGGCGGGAGTCTCCACGAGCAGTACTTC
CASSVGGGSLHEQYF
>.|TRBV28|TRBJ2-5|TRBD1
TGTGCCAGCAGTCCGGCCCGACAGGGGGTGGAGACCCAGTACTTC
CASSPARQGVETQYF
>.|TRBV28|TRBJ1-3|.
TGTGCCAGCAGTTTACAATTCTCTGGAAACACCATATATTTT
CASSLQFSGNTIYF
>once|TRBV5-6|TRBJ1-6|TRBD1
TGTGCCAGCAGCCGGACAGGGTTTAATTCACCCCTCCACTTT
CASSRTGFNSPLHF
>.|TRBV4-3|TRBJ1-2|TRBD1
TGCGCCAGCAGCCCTGGGGACAGGCGCGGCTACACCTTC
CASSPGDRRGYTF
>.|TRBV15|TRBJ1-5|.
TGTGCCACCAGCAGAAGCAAGTCCAGCAATCAGCCCCAGCATTTT
CATSRSKSSNQPQHF
>.|TRBV18|TRBJ1-4|.
TGTGCCAGCTCACTAAACGGAGTAGCAACTAATGAAAAACTGTTTTTT
CASSLNGVATNEKLFF
>.|TRBV30|TRBJ1-4|TRBD1
TGTGCCTGGGGTAGGACAGGGACTAATGAAAAACTGTTTTTT
CAWGRTGTNEKLFF